This TCR beta chain was sequenced in a study of blood T cells in healthy people across ages. This clonotype was detected once. Its antigen is undetermined. Germline lookup yields CDR1 SEHNR and CDR2 FQNEAQ (reference sequence). V dropped 5 bases and J dropped 4 bases, with 9 bases sitting between them. This CDR3 is built from 13 residues. Study outcomes and limitations: Unknown donor CMV status possibly confounded expanded clonotype changes.

Samples each had at least 5 micrograms of total RNA extracted. Using a J-beta primer mix together with a sample-barcoded 5' primer, a second PCR was run for roughly 6 to 12 cycles. MiXCR was run by TCRdb on the 5' RACE reads, yielding one entry per CDR3 protein. The sample holds more than 500,000 distinct CDR3 sequences, roughly a quarter seen once. The same sample was also studied in work on T cells of mothers and their children. As that report states: The donors comprised more than 5 children and their three healthy Caucasian mothers. All extracted RNA went into cDNA synthesis, approximately 1.5 ug per 15 ul.

This sequence was found in a boy younger than 10 in good health. The chain couples TRBV7-9 to TRBJ2-4; D remains unclear. The sequencing input was blood. The CDR3 sequence is CASSAQRKNIQYF. The CDR3 nucleotides are TGTGCCAGCAGCGCCCAACGGAAAAACATTCAGTACTTC.